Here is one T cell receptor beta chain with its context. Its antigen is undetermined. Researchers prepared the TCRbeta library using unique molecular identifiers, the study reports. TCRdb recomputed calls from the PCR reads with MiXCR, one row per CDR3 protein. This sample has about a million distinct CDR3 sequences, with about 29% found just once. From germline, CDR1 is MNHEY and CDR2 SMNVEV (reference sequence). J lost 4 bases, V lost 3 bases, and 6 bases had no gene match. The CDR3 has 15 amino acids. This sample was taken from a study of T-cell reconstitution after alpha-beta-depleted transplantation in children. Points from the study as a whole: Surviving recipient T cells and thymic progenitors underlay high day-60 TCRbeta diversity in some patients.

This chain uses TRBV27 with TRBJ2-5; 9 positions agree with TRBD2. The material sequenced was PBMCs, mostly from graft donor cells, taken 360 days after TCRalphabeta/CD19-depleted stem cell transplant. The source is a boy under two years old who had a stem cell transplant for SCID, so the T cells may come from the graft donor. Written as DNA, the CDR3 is TGTGCCAGCAGTTTTGCGGCGGGGGGGCGAGAGACCCAGTACTTC. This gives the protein CASSFAAGGRETQYF.